This T cell receptor beta chain was documented in a study of shared clonotypes between healthy human individuals. Study-level background: Two women and three men aged 18 to 49 made up the donors.

Measured with immunoSEQ multiplex PCR; TCRdb has only the in-frame clones, and not every one. The top ten clones hold 0.13% of a sample with millions of clones, around 95% of them seen once. Every contributor of samples was a Caucasian grown-up residing in Nashville, Tennessee. Notes on this clone: Its antigen is not identified.

Broader study findings: Non-shared clonotypes had lower generation probabilities than clonotypes shared by all four sorted-subset donors. A few donors held roughly 5% of naive CD4 clonotypes in common.

With 0 bases removed from V and 6 bases from J, the gap between germline ends came to 10 bases. CDR3 length: 13 residues. Germline loops: CDR1 SGHRS, CDR2 YFSETQ. This clonotype originated in a young man in good health. Sequencing used naive CD4+ T cells sorted from blood. Subset denoted: CD45RA+ positively selected. The V and J genes are TRBV5-1 and TRBJ2-7; no definite D call. The CDR3 nucleotides read TGCGCCAGCAGCTTGGCCGGATATTCCGAGCAGTACTTC. Residues: CASSLAGYSEQYF.